This T cell receptor (beta chain) emerged from a study of shared clonotypes between healthy human individuals. This clone was detected only a few times. In the authors' methods: There were no quality scores in the junction-only immunoSEQ sequences, so filtering differed. Only in-frame clones appear in the TCRdb table, and some are missing; sequencing was by immunoSEQ multiplex PCR. The V and J calls and clone size come from that table; D and trimming were worked out from the DNA. In the table there are 1,100,000 or so clones, 75% to 85% of which are singletons. J lost 13 bases, V lost 0 bases, and 12 bases had no gene match. CDR3 length: 15 amino acids. Germline-derived CDR1 and CDR2 are MNHNS and SASEGT.

The origin of this receptor is a young man in good health. Some clones in this sample may be carry-over from other donors' samples. The chain carries TRBV6-1 and TRBJ2-7; 10 bases fit TRBD1. The sample taken for sequencing was memory CD4+ T cells from PBMCs. The subset was: CD45RA-negative fraction. Written as DNA, the CDR3 is TGTGCCAGCAGTGAAGCATTGGGACAGGGGATACTGGGATACTTC. It is translated as CASSEALGQGILGYF.